This T cell receptor (beta chain) was identified in a study of T-cell memory formation after mild COVID-19. Regarding the study as a whole: Some SARS-CoV-2-responding clones were already detected in memory before infection.

Of note for this clonotype: Its antigen is undetermined.

Germline V gives CDR1 DFQATT, CDR2 SNEGSKA (reference sequence). The germline V and J ends were trimmed by 4 bases and 5 bases, with 11 bases remaining between them. The CDR3 is 13 residues long. cDNA libraries for TCR alpha and TCR beta, carrying sample barcodes and UMIs, came from 5'RACE with constant-segment primers. TCRdb independently ran MiXCR on the 5' RACE reads; one entry per CDR3 protein. The sample has 280,000 or so distinct CDR3 sequences, approximately 8% seen once. V and J are TRBV20-1 and TRBJ2-2; no clear D gene. The sample consisted of PBMCs or a T cell subset sorted from them (not recorded which). This TCR derives from a man aged 18 to 29 who had mild COVID-19 (a few samples of this study predate the infection). Cell type and time point are not known. Here the CDR3 reads CSAKGMGTGELFF. The CDR3, as DNA: TGCAGTGCTAAGGGAATGGGAACCGGGGAGCTGTTTTTT.